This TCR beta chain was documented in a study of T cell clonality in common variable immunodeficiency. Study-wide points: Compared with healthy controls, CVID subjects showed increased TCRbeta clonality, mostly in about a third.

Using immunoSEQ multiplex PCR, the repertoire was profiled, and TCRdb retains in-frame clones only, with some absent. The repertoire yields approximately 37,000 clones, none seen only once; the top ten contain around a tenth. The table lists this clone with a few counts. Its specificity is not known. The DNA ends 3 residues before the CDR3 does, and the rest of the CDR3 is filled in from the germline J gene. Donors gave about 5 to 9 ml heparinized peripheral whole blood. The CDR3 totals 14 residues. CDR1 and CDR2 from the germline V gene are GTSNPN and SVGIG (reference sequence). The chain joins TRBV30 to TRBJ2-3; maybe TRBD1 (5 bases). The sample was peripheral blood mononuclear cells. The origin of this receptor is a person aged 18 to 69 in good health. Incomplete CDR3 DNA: TGTGCCTGGAGCCCGAAAGGGGTCCCGGAGACG. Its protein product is CAWSPKGVPET. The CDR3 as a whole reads CAWSPKGVPETQYF.